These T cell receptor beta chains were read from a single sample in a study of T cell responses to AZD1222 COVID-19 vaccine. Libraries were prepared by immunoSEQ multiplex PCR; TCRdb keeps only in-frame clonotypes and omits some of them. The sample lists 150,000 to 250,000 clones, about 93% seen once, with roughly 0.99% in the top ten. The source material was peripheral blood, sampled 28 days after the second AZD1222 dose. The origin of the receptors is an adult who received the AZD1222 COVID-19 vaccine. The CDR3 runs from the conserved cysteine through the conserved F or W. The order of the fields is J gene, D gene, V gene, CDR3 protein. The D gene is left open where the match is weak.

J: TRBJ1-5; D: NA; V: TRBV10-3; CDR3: CAAEGGPNQPQHF
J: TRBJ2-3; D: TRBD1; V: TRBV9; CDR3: CASSPGQVLADTQYF
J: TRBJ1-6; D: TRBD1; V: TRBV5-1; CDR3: CASSTGQGLGSPLHF
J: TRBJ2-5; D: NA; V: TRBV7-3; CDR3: CASSAGTQRRETQYF
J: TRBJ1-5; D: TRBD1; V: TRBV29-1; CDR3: CSVSLMTGPNQPQHF
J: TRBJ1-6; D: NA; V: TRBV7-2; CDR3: CASSLDWTANSPLHF
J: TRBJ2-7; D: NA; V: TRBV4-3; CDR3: CASSQDKGDYIYEQYF
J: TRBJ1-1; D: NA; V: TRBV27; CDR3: CASSSVNTEAFF
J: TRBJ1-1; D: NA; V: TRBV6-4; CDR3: CASRRENMNTEAFF
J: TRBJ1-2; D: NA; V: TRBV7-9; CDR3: CASSLPGQSYGYTF
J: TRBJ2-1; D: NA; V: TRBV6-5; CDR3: CATPGAYSYEQFF
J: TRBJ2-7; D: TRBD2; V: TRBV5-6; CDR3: CASSGTSYEQYF
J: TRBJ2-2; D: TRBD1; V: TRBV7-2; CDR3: CASSLVGTGRGGELFF
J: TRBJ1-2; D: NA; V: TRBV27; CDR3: CASSFHGAAYGYTF
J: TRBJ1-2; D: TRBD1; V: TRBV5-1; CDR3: CASSSLRDSNKNYGYTF
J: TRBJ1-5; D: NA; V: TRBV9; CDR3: CASSDVGNQPQHF
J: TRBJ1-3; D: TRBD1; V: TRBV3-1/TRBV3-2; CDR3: CASSQEGQGADTIYF
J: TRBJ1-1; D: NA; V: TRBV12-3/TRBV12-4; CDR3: CASSLGWRTEAFF
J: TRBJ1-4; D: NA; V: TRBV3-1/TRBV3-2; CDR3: CASSQEGTEKLFF
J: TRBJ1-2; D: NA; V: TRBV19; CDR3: CASSIHPGTVNYGYTF
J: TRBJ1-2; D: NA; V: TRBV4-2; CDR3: CASSQDPVFSYGYTF
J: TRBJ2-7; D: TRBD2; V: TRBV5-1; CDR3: CASSLRTSGGETYEQYF
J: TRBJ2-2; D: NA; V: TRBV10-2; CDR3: CASGRGTGELFF
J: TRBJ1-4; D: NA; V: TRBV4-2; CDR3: CASSLFTGLPEKLFF
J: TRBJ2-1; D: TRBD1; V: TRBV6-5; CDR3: CASRQGPYNEQFF
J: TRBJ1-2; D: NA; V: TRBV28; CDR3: CASSLPANYGYTF
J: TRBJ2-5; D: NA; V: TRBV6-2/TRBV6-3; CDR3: CASSYGLSWTQYF
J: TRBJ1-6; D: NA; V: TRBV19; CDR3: CASSMAGATANSPLHF
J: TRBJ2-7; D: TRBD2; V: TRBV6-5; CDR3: CASSPLGRDEQYF
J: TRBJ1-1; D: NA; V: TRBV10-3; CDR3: CAIRQQGDRTEAFF
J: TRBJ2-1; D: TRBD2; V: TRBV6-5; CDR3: CASIDSGGTKNEQFF
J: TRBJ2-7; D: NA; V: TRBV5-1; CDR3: CASSPDPQESSAQYF
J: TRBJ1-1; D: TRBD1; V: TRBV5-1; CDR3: CASSGQGGNTEAFF